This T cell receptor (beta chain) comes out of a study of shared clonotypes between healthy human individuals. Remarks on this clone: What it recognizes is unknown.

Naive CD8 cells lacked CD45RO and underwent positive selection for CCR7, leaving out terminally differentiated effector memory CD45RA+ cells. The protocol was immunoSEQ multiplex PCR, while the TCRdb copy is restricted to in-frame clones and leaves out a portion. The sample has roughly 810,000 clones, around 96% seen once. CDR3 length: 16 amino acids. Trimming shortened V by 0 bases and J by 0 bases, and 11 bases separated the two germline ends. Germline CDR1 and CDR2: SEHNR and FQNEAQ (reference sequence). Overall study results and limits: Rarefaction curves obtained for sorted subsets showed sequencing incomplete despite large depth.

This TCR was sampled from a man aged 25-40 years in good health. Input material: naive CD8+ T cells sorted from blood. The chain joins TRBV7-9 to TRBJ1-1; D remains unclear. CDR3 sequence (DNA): TGTGCCAGCAGCTTAGCTAGAAGGTCCCTGAACACTGAAGCTTTCTTT. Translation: CASSLARRSLNTEAFF.